These 32 T cell receptor beta chains came from one sample sequenced in a study of OX40 agonist ivuxolimab in advanced cancers. The repertoire was sequenced with immunoSEQ multiplex PCR; TCRdb's copy has only in-frame clones and lacks some. Here the sample spans about 19,000 clones, about 86% being singletons. The material was CD4+ or CD8+ T cells sorted from blood, obtained in a trial of the OX40 agonist ivuxolimab. Receptors were obtained from an adult with an advanced solid tumor such as melanoma, head and neck, liver or kidney cancer.

V gene TRBV28 combines with J gene TRBJ2-4, with TRBD2 identical over 9 bases. Losses at the gene ends were 6 bases for V and 6 bases for J; bases not matched to a gene: 12. This CDR3 is built from 16 residues. Germline CDR1 is MDHEN and CDR2 is SYDVKM. Here the CDR3 DNA reads TGTGCCAGCAGGATGGGGGGAGCGGGGGGTTTAAACATTCAGTACTTC. Its protein is CASRMGGAGGLNIQYF.

This sequence joins TRBV2 and TRBJ2-1; TRBD2 matches 14 bases. Germline assignment: CDR1 SNHLY and CDR2 FYNNEI. Trimming removed 9 bases from V and 7 bases from J; junction bases left unmatched: 5. The CDR3 consists of 14 residues. Here the CDR3 DNA reads TGTGCCAGGGGGACTAGCGGGAGTGGGAATGAGCAGTTCTTC. It codes for CARGTSGSGNEQFF.

This chain connects TRBV7-3 to TRBJ1-1; 8 bases align to TRBD1. Germline-derived CDR1 and CDR2 are SGHTA and FQGTGA. The CDR3 sequence is 13 residues long. The junction had 1 base not matched to a gene; V was cut back by 5 bases and J by 2 bases. The CDR3 sequence: CASSGQGNTEAFF. In DNA, the CDR3 is TGTGCCAGCAGCGGACAGGGTAACACTGAAGCTTTCTTT.

This sequence joins TRBV30 and TRBJ2-5; D could derive from TRBD1 or TRBD2 (5 bases each). Germline V lookup: CDR1 GTSNPN, CDR2 SVGIG (reference sequence). The CDR3 loop spans 15 amino acids. The V end lost 4 bases, the J end lost 11 bases, and 26 bases lay between the germline ends. CDR3: CAWIPALGRRWEQYF. CDR3 coding DNA: TGTGCCTGGATTCCTGCTCTGGGACGGAGATGGGAGCAGTACTTC.

This chain connects TRBV21-1 to TRBJ2-1; TRBD2, as called in the table, went unchecked against the DNA. TRBV21-1 is designated a pseudogene. CDR3 length: 15 residues. CDR3 sequence (DNA): TGTGCCAGCAGCAAAGGAGTGAGGGCCTACAATGAGCAGTTCTTC. Translated, it gives CASSKGVRAYNEQFF.

V is TRBV28 and J is TRBJ2-1; a possible D gene is TRBD2 (5 bases). The V end was cut by 8 bases, the J end by 4 bases, with 12 bases between. The CDR3 length is 13 residues. Per germline, CDR1 MDHEN and CDR2 SYDVKM. CDR3 protein: CASQSGLYNEQFF. The CDR3 nucleotides are TGTGCCAGCCAGTCGGGATTATACAATGAGCAGTTCTTC.

The chain uses TRBV5-1 and TRBJ1-6, with D uncertain. The CDR3 spans 16 residues. V lost 0 bases to trimming and J lost 0 bases, with 7 bases between them. Germline CDR1 SGHRS, CDR2 YFSETQ. DNA for the CDR3: TGCGCCAGCAGCTTGGTTCCGAGCTCCTATAATTCACCCCTCCACTTT. Encoded protein: CASSLVPSSYNSPLHF.

The rearrangement uses TRBV7-2 and TRBJ2-7; no definite D call. Trimming took off 7 bases at V and 2 bases at J, with 18 bases between the two ends. Germline CDR1 SGHTA, CDR2 FQGNSA. The CDR3 is 15 residues long. CDR3 coding DNA: TGTGCCAGCAACAAAGGGTCGGACGGAACCTACGAGCAGTACTTC. This sequence encodes CASNKGSDGTYEQYF.

This clone was found once. The V gene is TRBV10-3, the J gene TRBJ1-2; a possible D gene is TRBD1 (5 bases). Per the germline V gene, CDR1 is ENHRY and CDR2 is SYGVKD. This CDR3 has 13 amino acids. V was shortened by 3 bases and J by 2 bases, with 7 bases between the two germline ends. The CDR3 loop reads CAISDEGNYGYTF. As DNA, the CDR3 is TGTGCCATCAGTGACGAGGGGAACTATGGCTACACCTTC.

V and J are TRBV19 and TRBJ2-7, with TRBD1 matching 12 bases. CDR3 length: 14 residues. With 6 bases clipped from V and 4 bases from J, the junction kept 4 bases outside the gene matches. Germline assignment: CDR1 LNHDA and CDR2 SQIVND (reference sequence). The CDR3 DNA sequence: TGTGCCAGTAGGGGACAGGGGGCTGGGTACGAGCAGTACTTC. It codes for CASRGQGAGYEQYF.

This chain joins TRBV4-2 and TRBJ1-2; no firm D call. CDR3 length: 15 amino acids. Germline V CDR1 and CDR2: LGHNA, YNFKEQ. Between the trimmed V and J ends, which lost 1 base and 4 bases, there was a span of 13 bases. The CDR3 protein is CASSQAASPVYGYTF. The CDR3 DNA is TGTGCCAGCAGCCAAGCAGCCAGCCCGGTCTATGGCTACACCTTC.

This chain connects TRBV11-3 to TRBJ1-2, with D possibly being TRBD1 (5 bases). Germline V lookup: CDR1 SGHNT, CDR2 YENEEA. This CDR3 contains 15 residues. V lost 5 bases and J 3 bases, leaving 16 bases between the germline ends. CDR3 in amino acids: CASSLGAEVDYGYTF. Here the CDR3 DNA reads TGTGCCAGCAGCCTCGGGGCTGAGGTAGACTATGGCTACACCTTC. The full variable domain, rest sourced from reference TRBV11-3 and TRBJ1-2, is EAGVVQSPRYKIIEKKQPVAFWCNPISGHNTLYWYLQNLGQGPELLIRYENEEAVDDSQLPKDRFSAERLKGVDSTLKIQPAELGDSAVYLCASSLGAEVDYGYTFGSGTRLTVV.

Here the CDR3 reads CASRPGLAGVNEQFF. The CDR3 region has the DNA TGCGCCAGCAGGCCAGGACTAGCGGGAGTCAATGAGCAGTTCTTC. V usage is TRBV10-2 and J usage is TRBJ2-1, with 13 bases identical to TRBD2. This CDR3 has 15 residues. Trimming at V came to 6 bases and at J to 6 bases, leaving 5 bases not matched to a gene. The germline V gene encodes CDR1 WSHSY and CDR2 SAAADI.

The chain joins TRBV5-1 to TRBJ2-3, with no clear D. V was clipped by 5 bases and J by 2 bases, with 3 bases between them. The CDR3 is 11 residues long. Germline V gives CDR1 SGHRS, CDR2 YFSETQ. In DNA form, the CDR3 reads TGCGCCAGCAGGATCACAGATACGCAGTATTTT. This encodes CASRITDTQYF.

The rearrangement uses TRBV9 and TRBJ2-3, with D maybe TRBD2 (6 bases). Germline V CDR1 and CDR2: SGDLS, YYNGEE. V was pared by 1 base and J by 3 bases, with 12 bases between. The CDR3 has 15 residues. CDR3 nucleotide sequence: TGTGCCAGCAGCGTACCGGGAGTAGGGACAGATACGCAGTATTTT. Its protein product is CASSVPGVGTDTQYF. Complete variable domain (other parts from reference TRBV9 and TRBJ2-3): DSGVTQTPKHLITATGQRVTLRCSPRSGDLSVYWYQQSLDQGLQFLIQYYNGEERAKGNILERFSAQQFPDLHSELNLSSLELGDSALYFCASSVPGVGTDTQYFGPGTRLTVL.

The chain combines TRBV10-2 with TRBJ2-2; D not resolved. CDR3 length: 11 residues. Germline V gives CDR1 WSHSY, CDR2 SAAADI. V was pared by 7 bases and J by 7 bases, with 7 bases between. The CDR3 bases are TGCGCCAGCATGGGGATCGGGGAGCTGTTTTTT. This codes for CASMGIGELFF.

This clone was detected only a few times. The chain has TRBV10-1 and TRBJ1-6; TRBD1 might be the D (5 bases). Germline values: CDR1 WNHNN, CDR2 SYGVQD (reference sequence). This CDR3 region has 15 residues. V gave up 5 bases and J gave up 9 bases, with 17 bases separating them. CDR3 sequence: CASSPETGTGSPLHF. The CDR3 DNA reads as TGCGCCAGCAGTCCCGAAACCGGGACCGGTTCACCCCTCCACTTT.

The rearrangement links TRBV2 to TRBJ1-2, with D uncertain. Deletions cut 7 bases from V and 5 bases from J, with 11 bases between. The germline CDR1 and CDR2 sequences are SNHLY and FYNNEI. This CDR3 has 12 residues. The CDR3 DNA is TGTGCCAGCAATAGGGCAGGTTATGGCTACACCTTC. Translating gives CASNRAGYGYTF.

This clone was counted only a few times. The chain joins TRBV14 to TRBJ1-6; 7 nucleotides line up with TRBD1. V lost 3 bases, J lost 14 bases, and 10 bases stayed unmatched. Germline V CDR1 and CDR2: SGHDN, FVKESK. CDR3 length: 14 amino acids. The CDR3 here is CASSQGTEFFTLHF. CDR3 coding DNA: TGTGCCAGCAGCCAGGGGACAGAATTTTTTACCCTCCACTTT.

The chain combines TRBV7-2 with TRBJ1-3; no definite D call. The CDR3 sequence is 15 residues long. V lost 3 bases and J 0 bases, leaving 9 bases between the germline ends. Germline loops: CDR1 SGHTA, CDR2 FQGNSA. CDR3 sequence reads: CASSFQASSGNTIYF. The CDR3 bases are TGTGCCAGCAGCTTTCAGGCTTCCTCTGGAAACACCATATATTTT.

This clone has only one observation. V gene TRBV19 combines with J gene TRBJ1-5; D unresolved. Trimming took 8 bases from V and 5 from J, leaving 7 bases between them. The germline V gene has CDR1 LNHDA and CDR2 SQIVND (reference sequence). The CDR3 sequence is 11 residues long. The CDR3 sequence: CASGLDQPQHF. The CDR3, as DNA: TGTGCCAGTGGGCTGGATCAGCCCCAGCATTTT.

The genes are TRBV6-5 and TRBJ2-7, with 8 positions matching TRBD1. The germline gives CDR1 MNHEY, CDR2 SVGAGI. The CDR3 runs to 15 residues. V was pared by 5 bases and J by 2 bases, with 8 bases of the junction left unmatched. The CDR3 sequence: CASSLTTGVAYEQYF. As DNA, the CDR3 is TGTGCCAGCAGTCTCACGACAGGGGTGGCCTACGAGCAGTACTTC.

This clone was observed a few times. The gene calls are TRBV4-1 and TRBJ2-7, with 7 bases lining up with TRBD1. J was trimmed by 4 bases and V by 5 bases; bases with no gene match: 17. This CDR3 has 17 residues. Looked up from germline, CDR1 is MGHRA and CDR2 is YSYEKL. In nucleotides, the CDR3 is TGCGCCAGCAGCGGGACGGACAGACCGGGACAGCTGTACGAGCAGTACTTC. As protein: CASSGTDRPGQLYEQYF.

CDR3 in amino acids: CASSVEGGAGNEQFF. Here the CDR3 DNA reads TGTGCCAGCAGCGTAGAGGGGGGAGCGGGAAATGAGCAGTTCTTC. The chain joins TRBV9 to TRBJ2-1; perhaps TRBD2 as D (7 bases). Germline V CDR1 and CDR2: SGDLS, YYNGEE. CDR3 size: 15 residues. V lost 0 bases to trimming and J lost 7 bases, with 14 bases between them.

This chain links TRBV30 with TRBJ2-3; 12 nucleotides agree with TRBD1. The germline CDR1 and CDR2 sequences are GTSNPN and SVGIG (reference sequence). Trimming took 5 bases from V and 6 from J; bases not matched to a gene: 3. The CDR3 contains 13 residues. The CDR3 is CAWGTGGADTQYF. In DNA, the CDR3 is TGTGCCTGGGGGACAGGGGGCGCGGATACGCAGTATTTT. The full variable domain, in which reference TRBV30 and TRBJ2-3 provide the parts outside the CDR3, is SQTIHQWPATLVQPVGSPLSLECTVEGTSNPNLYWYRQAAGRGLQLLFYSVGIGQISSEVPQNLSASRPQDRQFILSSKKLLLSDSGFYLCAWGTGGADTQYFGPGTRLTVL.

The rearrangement uses TRBV7-9 and TRBJ1-2; perhaps TRBD1 as D (6 bases). Germline values: CDR1 SEHNR, CDR2 FQNEAQ (reference sequence). The length of the CDR3 is 13 residues. Between the trimmed V and J ends, which lost 5 bases and 6 bases, there was a span of 13 bases. The CDR3 is CASSVRYRDGYTF. In DNA, the CDR3 is TGTGCCAGCAGCGTTCGGTACAGGGATGGCTACACCTTC.

The table lists this clone with a few counts. V is TRBV19 and J is TRBJ2-6; the match to TRBD1 covers 7 bases. Germline V gives CDR1 LNHDA, CDR2 SQIVND (reference sequence). The V and J ends lost 4 bases and 2 bases, in that order; junction bases with no gene match: 5. The CDR3 runs 16 residues. The CDR3 DNA is TGTGCCAGTAGTACCTACAGGGGCGCTGGGGCCAACGTCCTGACTTTC. Its translation is CASSTYRGAGANVLTF.

The chain combines TRBV6-6 with TRBJ1-1; D unclear. Deletions cut 0 bases from V and 4 bases from J, with 6 bases between. The CDR3 is 13 residues long. In germline, CDR1 is MNHNY, CDR2 SVGAGI (reference sequence). The CDR3 DNA follows: TGTGCCAGCAGTTACTCCCCAAGCACTGAAGCTTTCTTT. It yields the protein CASSYSPSTEAFF.

The chain employs TRBV9 and TRBJ1-3, with D unresolved. With 0 bases removed from V and 2 bases from J, the gap between germline ends came to 12 bases. CDR1 is SGDLS, CDR2 YYNGEE, per germline. The length of the CDR3 is 16 residues. The CDR3 loop reads CASSVGAGDPGNTIYF. The CDR3 DNA reads TGTGCCAGCAGCGTAGGGGCAGGCGACCCTGGAAACACCATATATTTT.

J is TRBJ1-1 and V is TRBV29-1; 9 nucleotides match TRBD1. The CDR3 sequence is 15 residues long. Germline trimming cut 3 bases from V and 2 bases from J; bases unmatched to any gene: 7. Germline values: CDR1 SQVTM, CDR2 ANQGSEA. CDR3 residues: CSVEILQGANTEAFF. The CDR3 DNA reads TGCAGCGTTGAGATATTACAGGGGGCCAACACTGAAGCTTTCTTT.

This clone was seen a single time. V is TRBV30 and J is TRBJ1-5; D gene ambiguous. Trimming took off 2 bases at V and 4 bases at J, with 6 bases between the two ends. There are 12 residues in the CDR3. Germline lookup yields CDR1 GTSNPN and CDR2 SVGIG (reference sequence). CDR3 region: CAWSRPNQPQHF. DNA of the CDR3: TGTGCCTGGAGTCGCCCGAATCAGCCCCAGCATTTT. The entire variable domain, with the rest obtained from reference TRBV30 and TRBJ1-5, is as follows: SQTIHQWPATLVQPVGSPLSLECTVEGTSNPNLYWYRQAAGRGLQLLFYSVGIGQISSEVPQNLSASRPQDRQFILSSKKLLLSDSGFYLCAWSRPNQPQHFGDGTRLSIL.

This chain connects TRBV6-5 to TRBJ1-5; 7 positions agree with TRBD1. The CDR3 covers 14 residues. CDR1 MNHEY and CDR2 SVGAGI come from the germline V gene. The V and J ends lost 6 bases and 7 bases, in that order; junction bases with no gene match: 9. In nucleotides, the CDR3 is TGTGCCAGCAGCAAGGGGGCCGGATCCCAGCCCCAGCATTTT. It yields the protein CASSKGAGSQPQHF.